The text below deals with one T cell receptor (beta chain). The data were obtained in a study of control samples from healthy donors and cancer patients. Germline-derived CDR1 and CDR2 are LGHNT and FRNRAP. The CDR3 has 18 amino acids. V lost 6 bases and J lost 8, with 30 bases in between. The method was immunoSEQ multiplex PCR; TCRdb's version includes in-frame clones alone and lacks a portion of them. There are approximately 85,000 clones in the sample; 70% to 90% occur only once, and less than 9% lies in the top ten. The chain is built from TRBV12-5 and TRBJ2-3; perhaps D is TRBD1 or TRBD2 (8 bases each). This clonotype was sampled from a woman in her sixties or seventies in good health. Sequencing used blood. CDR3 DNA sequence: TGTGCTAGTGGCCTGACAGGGGTTTTTGGGGCGGGGGGCTTTACGCAGTATTTT. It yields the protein CASGLTGVFGAGGFTQYF.